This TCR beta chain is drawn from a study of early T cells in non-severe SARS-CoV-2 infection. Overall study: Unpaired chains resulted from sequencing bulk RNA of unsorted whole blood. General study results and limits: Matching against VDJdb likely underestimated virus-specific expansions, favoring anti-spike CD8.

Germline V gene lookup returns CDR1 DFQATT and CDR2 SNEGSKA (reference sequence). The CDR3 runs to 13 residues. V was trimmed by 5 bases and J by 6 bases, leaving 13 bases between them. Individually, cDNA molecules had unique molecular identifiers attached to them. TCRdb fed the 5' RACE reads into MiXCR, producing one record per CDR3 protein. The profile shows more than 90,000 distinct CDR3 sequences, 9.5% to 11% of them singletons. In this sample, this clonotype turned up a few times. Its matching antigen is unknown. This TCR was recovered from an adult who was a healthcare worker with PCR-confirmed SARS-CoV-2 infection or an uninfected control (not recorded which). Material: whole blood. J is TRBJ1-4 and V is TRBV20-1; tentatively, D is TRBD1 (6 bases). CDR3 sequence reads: CSADQGSDEKLFF. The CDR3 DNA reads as TGCAGTGCTGACCAGGGGAGCGATGAAAAACTGTTTTTT.